Shown below are 19 T cell receptor beta chains from a single sample sequenced in a study of blood T cell repertoires in COVID-19. Profiled with immunoSEQ multiplex PCR; TCRdb holds only in-frame clones, not every one. The table has a few hundred thousand clones, 70% to 90% seen once. The sample was peripheral blood. The receptors derive from a man aged 55 to 70 with acute or convalescent COVID-19.

The CDR3 coding sequence is TGTGCCAGCAGCGATAGGGTCGCGGGTGAGCAGTTCTTC. It is translated as CASSDRVAGEQFF. The rearrangement uses TRBV11-3 and TRBJ2-1; D is possibly TRBD2 (5 bases). This CDR3 has 13 residues. The germline V gene encodes CDR1 SGHNT and CDR2 YENEEA. V was shortened by 5 bases and J by 9 bases, with 14 bases between the two germline ends.

This clone was detected once. The rearrangement uses TRBV12-3 or TRBV12-4 and TRBJ2-1, with 8 bases that match TRBD1. The CDR3 length is 13 residues. V shed 7 bases and J 6 bases; nucleotides not matched to a gene: 5. CDR3 residues: CASMDRAVNEQFF. CDR3 coding DNA: TGTGCCAGCATGGACAGGGCTGTCAATGAGCAGTTCTTC.

The rearrangement joins TRBV2 to TRBJ1-6; D gene unclear. Germline V gene sequence: CDR1 SNHLY, CDR2 FYNNEI. The CDR3 covers 13 residues. Trimming removed 6 bases from V and 4 bases from J, with 7 bases in between. The CDR3 protein is CASRVEYNSPLHF. The CDR3 DNA sequence: TGTGCCAGCAGGGTGGAGTATAATTCACCCCTCCACTTT.

The genes are TRBV11-3 and TRBJ2-1, with 10 bases aligning to TRBD2. The CDR3 spans 16 residues. J was trimmed by 8 bases and V by 1 base; bases with no gene match: 8. Germline loops: CDR1 SGHNT, CDR2 YENEEA. For the CDR3, the DNA is TGTGCCAGCAGCTTAGGGTCTAGCGGGAGCCTCGATGAGCAGTTCTTC. Amino acid sequence: CASSLGSSGSLDEQFF.

The V gene is TRBV7-2, the J gene TRBJ1-3; D remains unclear. The germline CDR1 and CDR2 sequences are SGHTA and FQGNSA. The CDR3 is 15 amino acids. The ends were cut back, 4 bases at V and 0 bases at J, with 10 bases in the middle. CDR3 nucleotide sequence: TGTGCCAGCAGCTCACGACAAAACTCTGGAAACACCATATATTTT. Translation gives CASSSRQNSGNTIYF.

The V gene is TRBV7-9, the J gene TRBJ1-3; D might be TRBD1 (5 bases). The CDR3 is made up of 14 amino acids. The germline gives CDR1 SEHNR, CDR2 FQNEAQ (reference sequence). Trimming shortened V by 2 bases and J by 4 bases, and 9 bases separated the two germline ends. DNA for the CDR3: TGTGCCAGCAGCTTATCAGGGTTCGGAAACACCATATATTTT. It specifies CASSLSGFGNTIYF. Combining the CDR3 with reference TRBV7-9 and TRBJ1-3 gives the whole variable domain DTGVSQNPRHKITKRGQNVTFRCDPISEHNRLYWYRQTLGQGPEFLTYFQNEAQLEKSRLLSDRFSAERPKGSFSTLEIQRTEQGDSAMYLCASSLSGFGNTIYFGEGSWLTVV.

This sequence joins TRBV5-1 and TRBJ2-7, with D perhaps TRBD2 (5 bases). Per germline, CDR1 SGHRS and CDR2 YFSETQ. V lost 1 base and J lost 0, with 11 bases in between. This CDR3 is built from 15 residues. This CDR3 reads CASSLTADFSYEQYF. The CDR3 region has the DNA TGCGCCAGCAGCTTGACAGCGGACTTCTCCTACGAGCAGTACTTC.

The rearrangement uses TRBV5-1 and TRBJ2-1, with 8 nucleotides matching TRBD2. V trimming: 3 bases; J trimming: 8 bases; junction bases outside the gene matches: 10. The germline CDR1 and CDR2 sequences are SGHRS and YFSETQ. CDR3 length: 15 residues. CDR3 nucleotides: TGCGCCAGCAGCTACACCGGGACTAGTATTTATGAGCAGTTCTTC. This gives the protein CASSYTGTSIYEQFF.

The chain recombines TRBV5-1 with TRBJ2-3, with a tentative D call TRBD2 (7 bases). From germline, CDR1 is SGHRS and CDR2 YFSETQ. Trimming left V 0 bases short and J 14 bases short, with 16 bases between. CDR3 length equals 13 residues. CDR3 nucleotides: TGCGCCAGCAGCTTGGCCCTGGAGGGGGGGGCGTATTTT. Its translation: CASSLALEGGAYF.

The rearrangement uses TRBV14 and TRBJ2-5, with 8 nucleotides matching TRBD1. Germline trimming cut 2 bases from V and 1 base from J; bases unmatched to any gene: 6. The CDR3 loop spans 16 amino acids. Germline-derived CDR1 and CDR2 are SGHDN and FVKESK. The CDR3: CASSQLGQGGQETQYF. CDR3 coding DNA: TGTGCCAGCAGCCAACTAGGACAGGGAGGCCAAGAGACCCAGTACTTC.

This clone was detected once. The chain uses TRBV6-2 or TRBV6-3 and TRBJ2-7; 7 nucleotides line up with TRBD1. The CDR3 runs to 15 residues. The germline gives CDR1 MNHEY, CDR2 SVGEGT. Trimming removed 2 bases from V and 4 bases from J; junction bases left unmatched: 8. CDR3 region: CASSYIKGRGYEQYF. Written as DNA, the CDR3 is TGTGCCAGCAGTTACATAAAGGGCAGGGGGTACGAGCAGTACTTC.

This clone came up a few times. The chain couples TRBV7-2 to TRBJ1-1; D may be TRBD1 (5 bases). This CDR3 is 14 amino acids long. V shed 3 bases and J shed 4 bases, with 12 bases lying between them. Looked up from germline, CDR1 is SGHTA and CDR2 is FQGNSA. The CDR3, as DNA: TGTGCCAGCAGCTTCCAGGGAATCATCACTGAAGCTTTCTTT. It codes for CASSFQGIITEAFF.

A few counts support this clone. The chain carries TRBV9 and TRBJ1-4; tentative D call: TRBD1 (6 bases). Between the trimmed V and J ends, which lost 4 bases and 7 bases, there was a span of 17 bases. CDR1 is SGDLS and CDR2 is YYNGEE in the germline V gene. The CDR3 length is 15 residues. The CDR3 loop is CASSPWTAGGEKLFF. The CDR3 region has the DNA TGTGCCAGCAGCCCGTGGACAGCCGGAGGTGAAAAACTGTTTTTT.

The chain links TRBV6-5 to TRBJ2-7, with D possibly TRBD2 on 6 matching bases. Germline CDR1 and CDR2: MNHEY and SVGAGI. Trimming took 8 bases from V and 4 from J, leaving 21 bases between them. The CDR3 contains 15 residues. For the CDR3, the DNA is TGTGCCAGCTCCTTCCGGGAGTCTAGTTCGTACGAGCAGTACTTC. It yields the protein CASSFRESSSYEQYF.

The rearrangement uses TRBV7-3 and TRBJ1-1; D ambiguous. V dropped 1 base and J dropped 0 bases, with 9 bases sitting between them. The CDR3 spans 15 residues. Per germline, CDR1 SGHTA and CDR2 FQGTGA. For the CDR3, the DNA is TGTGCCAGCAGCTTAATGGCAGTAATGAACACTGAAGCTTTCTTT. Translation: CASSLMAVMNTEAFF.

V is TRBV18 and J is TRBJ2-2, with 10 bases identical to TRBD1. Germline-derived CDR1 and CDR2 are KGHSH and LQKENI. Trimming took 2 bases from V and 6 from J; bases not matched to a gene: 0. The CDR3 totals 14 residues. CDR3 sequence reads: CASSPGTGAGELFF. Written as DNA, the CDR3 is TGTGCCAGCTCACCAGGGACAGGGGCCGGGGAGCTGTTTTTT.

The J gene is TRBJ1-3, the V gene TRBV4-2; TRBD1 aligns across 7 bases. This CDR3 spans 14 amino acids. CDR1 and CDR2 (germline): LGHNA, YNFKEQ. V lost 4 bases and J lost 5; bases outside the gene matches: 5. CDR3 in DNA: TGTGCCAGCAGCCCAGAGACAGGGAGAAACACCATATATTTT. This encodes CASSPETGRNTIYF.

The chain couples TRBV2 to TRBJ2-1, with 11 bases matching TRBD2. The CDR3 consists of 17 residues. Trimming took 5 bases from V and 6 from J; bases not matched to a gene: 12. The germline gives CDR1 SNHLY, CDR2 FYNNEI. CDR3 nucleotide sequence: TGTGCCAGCAGTCAGGCGACGGGACTAGCGGCCCCCAATGAGCAGTTCTTC. This gives the protein CASSQATGLAAPNEQFF.

This clone was detected once. The chain links TRBV7-6 to TRBJ1-4, with a possible D match to TRBD1 (5 bases). Trimming pared 4 bases from V and 7 bases from J, leaving 19 bases between. Germline V CDR1 and CDR2: SGHVS, FNYEAQ. CDR3 length: 16 amino acids. Here the CDR3 DNA reads TGTGCCAGCAGCTCCTCATCAGGGATTTCCCTTGAAAAACTGTTTTTT. As protein: CASSSSSGISLEKLFF.